The clone carrying this T cell receptor (beta chain) was picked up many times. The antigen is unknown. The read comes to an end 3 residues before the CDR3 does, leaving the germline J gene to fill in the end. The CDR3 sequence is 19 residues long. V lost 0 bases to trimming and J lost 5 bases; unmatched junction nucleotides: 12. Measured with immunoSEQ multiplex PCR; TCRdb has only the in-frame clones, and not every one. Singletons are absent from the sample, which has about 26,000 clones. The sample belongs to a study of T cell clonality in common variable immunodeficiency. Points from the study as a whole: In common variable immunodeficiency, TCR beta chains reportedly carried fewer deletions and N-nucleotide insertions.

The sequencing input was peripheral blood mononuclear cells. The chain links TRBV23-1 to TRBJ2-3; 12 bases map to TRBD2. TRBV23-1 is sorted into the ORF group, with uncertain function. The TCR was taken from a human donor with common variable immunodeficiency. Partial CDR3 DNA: TGCGCCAGCAGTCAATCGAGGGCACTAGCGGGAGGCCATAGAGATACG. Amino acid sequence: CASSQSRALAGGHRDT. The CDR3 as a whole reads CASSQSRALAGGHRDTQYF.